This T cell receptor (beta chain) was captured in a study of blood T cell repertoires in COVID-19. About the research overall: COVID-19 samples from acute and convalescent phases originated in the United States, Italy and Spain. PBMCs, B-cell-depleted T cells, or T cells provided the cDNA or gDNA that made up the material.

Trimming pared 2 bases from V and 4 bases from J, leaving 23 bases between. This CDR3 is 18 amino acids long. The germline gives CDR1 SQVTM, CDR2 ANQGSEA. TCRdb's table, derived via immunoSEQ multiplex PCR, lists solely in-frame clones and lacks some. The sample records under 150,000 clones, approximately 84% being singletons. J is TRBJ2-2 and V is TRBV29-1; D might be TRBD1 (6 bases). The receptor's source is a woman aged 80 or over with acute or convalescent COVID-19. Material for sequencing was peripheral blood. The CDR3 bases are TGCAGCGTTGAAAACAGGGTAGGGAATAACCCGAGCACCGGGGAGCTGTTTTTT. Amino acids: CSVENRVGNNPSTGELFF.